This section outlines one T cell receptor (beta chain) sequence together with its context. Original processing methods: Researchers report that nucleated cell counts were estimated from reference gene primer amplification. Clones were read by immunoSEQ multiplex PCR, and TCRdb kept only the in-frame ones, dropping some. That table supplies the V and J calls and clone size; D and trimming were determined from the DNA. The sample lists over 90,000 clones, approximately 88% occurring once. The record originates from a study of blood T cell repertoires in COVID-19. Germline values: CDR1 WNHNN, CDR2 SYGVQD (reference sequence). V shed 5 bases and J shed 4 bases, with 14 bases lying between them. The CDR3 has 14 residues.

The sequencing input was peripheral blood. This clonotype was sampled from a woman in her sixties or seventies with acute or convalescent COVID-19. The chain joins TRBV10-1 to TRBJ1-1; D is ambiguous. For the CDR3, the DNA is TGCGCCAGCAGTATAGAGCCTCGGGGCACTGAAGCTTTCTTT. It translates to CASSIEPRGTEAFF.